This section outlines one T cell receptor beta chain sequence together with its context. Its antigen is not identified. Sequenced by immunoSEQ multiplex PCR; TCRdb stores in-frame clones only, minus some. Among approximately 15,000 clones listed, 65% to 80% were seen once. Germline assignment: CDR1 LNHDA and CDR2 SQIVND (reference sequence). The CDR3 is 14 residues long. V lost 6 bases to trimming and J lost 6 bases, with 17 bases between them. The data derive from a study of ipilimumab plus nivolumab after autologous stem cell transplantation. Study-wide context: Median doses per patient: roughly 5 ipilimumab, about 8 nivolumab. General study points: TCR repertoire, Treg phenotype and gut microbiota reportedly support more study of this approach.

The chain couples TRBV19 to TRBJ1-1; D not certain. This TCR came from a male donor with primary mediastinal lymphoma. Sequences were derived from PBMCs, sampled in a trial of ipilimumab plus nivolumab as post-transplant consolidation. CDR3 bases: TGTGCCAGTAGGCACCCCCGCGTCGGAGCTGAAGCTTTCTTT. It yields the protein CASRHPRVGAEAFF. The entire variable domain, with the rest obtained from reference TRBV19 and TRBJ1-1, is as follows: DGGITQSPKYLFRKEGQNVTLSCEQNLNHDAMYWYRQDPGQGLRLIYYSQIVNDFQKGDIAEGYSVSREKKESFPLTVTSAQKNPTAFYLCASRHPRVGAEAFFGQGTRLTVV.